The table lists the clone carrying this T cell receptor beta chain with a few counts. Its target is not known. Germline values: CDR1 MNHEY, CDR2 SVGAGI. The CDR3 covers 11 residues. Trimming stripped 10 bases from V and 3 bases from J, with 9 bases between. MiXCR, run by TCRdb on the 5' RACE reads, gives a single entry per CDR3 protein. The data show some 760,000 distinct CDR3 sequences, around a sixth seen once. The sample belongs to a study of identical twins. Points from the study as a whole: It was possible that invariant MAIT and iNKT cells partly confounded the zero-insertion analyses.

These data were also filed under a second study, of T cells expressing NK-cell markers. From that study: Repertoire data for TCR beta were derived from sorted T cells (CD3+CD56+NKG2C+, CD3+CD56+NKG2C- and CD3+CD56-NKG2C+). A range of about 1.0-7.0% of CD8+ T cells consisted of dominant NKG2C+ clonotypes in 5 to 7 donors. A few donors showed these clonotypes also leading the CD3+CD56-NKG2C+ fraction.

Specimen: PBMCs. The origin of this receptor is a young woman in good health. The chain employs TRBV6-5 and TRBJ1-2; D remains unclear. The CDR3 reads CAIFSDYGYTF. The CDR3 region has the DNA TGTGCCATTTTTTCGGACTATGGCTACACCTTC.